What follows is one TCR beta chain and its context. The clone's antigen remains unknown. Base qualities were left out, and no much larger clone turns up one base away. Within the sample, other DNA sequences also encode this same CDR3. These data originate in a study of blood T cell repertoires in COVID-19 (dated by TCRdb to about 2020). For the study in its entirety: Samples from collaborators originated in the United States, Italy and Spain and spanned both the acute and convalescent phases of COVID-19. The prospective study material was composed of cDNA or gDNA derived from T cells, B-cell-depleted T cells, or PBMCs. The dataset comprised deeply sampled blood TCRbeta repertoires from subjects exposed to, actively infected with, or recovered from COVID-19. The repertoires were released in a freely available public database intended as a resource for research on the immune response to SARS-CoV-2. Samples were obtained from the ongoing ImmuneRACE study (first 160 participants) and from 1,200 or so subjects provided by 6 global collaborators. Nearly every sample came with metadata listing a de-identified subject ID, COVID-19 status, age in years and sex. HLA class I and class II types, where available, came from metadata supplied by the sample provider rather than from assay-based typing. What the work shows at the level of the full study, not this receptor alone: The quantity of clinical and demographic metadata differed by source and by participant and was supplied without curation.

The germline V gene sets CDR1 to MNHEY and CDR2 to SVGAGI. Including the terminal cysteine and phenylalanine, the CDR3 comprises 13 residues. Of all the DNA, just the CDR3 is kept, 39 bases in frame from base 1. V is pared back by 3 bases and J by 3 bases, with 8 bases lying between the germline termini. The collaborating institutions used their own protocols to collect whole blood in K2EDTA tubes. For TCRbeta analysis, collaborator samples were shipped as frozen whole blood, as isolated PBMCs, or as DNA extracted from either sample type. TCRbeta CDR3 regions were amplified from genomic DNA by means of the immunoSEQ Assay, a bias-controlled multiplex PCR. In the authors' own workflow: The number of nucleated cells in each sample was estimated by amplification of reference gene primers within the assay. To quantify the absolute abundance of each unique TCRbeta CDR3 rearrangement, sequence reads were collapsed and filtered. For each sample, productive Simpson clonality was calculated as the square root of Simpson's diversity index over productive rearrangements. The clones in this table, taken by TCRdb from immuneACCESS, are in-frame only. Not every clone is retained; where verified, under half of the shortfall comes from an unresolved V gene, and the cause of the rest is unknown. That table supplies the V and J calls and clone size; D and trimming were determined from the DNA. The sample profile shows 150,000 to 200,000 clones; 65% to 90% of them were found once. The ten largest account for more than 7.5% of the sample.

Specimen: peripheral blood. This TCR came from a man aged 50 to 59 with active or convalescent COVID-19. Recombination linked TRBV6-5 to TRBJ2-5, and TRBD2 may be the D gene, going by 5 matching bases. In nucleotide form, the sequence is TGTGCCAGCAGTTATGCCGGGGAAGAGACCCAGTACTTC. Its product reads: CASSYAGEETQYF.